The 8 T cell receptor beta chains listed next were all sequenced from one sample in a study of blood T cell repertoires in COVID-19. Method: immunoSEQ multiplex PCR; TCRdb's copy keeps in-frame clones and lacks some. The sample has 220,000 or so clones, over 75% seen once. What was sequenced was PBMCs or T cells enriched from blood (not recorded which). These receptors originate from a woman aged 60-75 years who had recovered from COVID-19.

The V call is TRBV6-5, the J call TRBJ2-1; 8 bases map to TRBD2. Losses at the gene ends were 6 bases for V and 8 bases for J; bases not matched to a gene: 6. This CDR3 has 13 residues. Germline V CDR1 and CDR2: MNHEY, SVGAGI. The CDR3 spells CASRPGGVDEQFF. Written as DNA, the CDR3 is TGTGCCAGCAGGCCGGGAGGGGTCGATGAGCAGTTCTTC.

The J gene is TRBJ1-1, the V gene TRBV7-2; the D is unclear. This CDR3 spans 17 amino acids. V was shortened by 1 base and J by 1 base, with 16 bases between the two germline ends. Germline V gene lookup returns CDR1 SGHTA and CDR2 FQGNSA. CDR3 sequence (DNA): TGTGCCAGCAGCTTAGTAGGTACCCAGCCTAGGAACACTGAAGCTTTCTTT. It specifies CASSLVGTQPRNTEAFF. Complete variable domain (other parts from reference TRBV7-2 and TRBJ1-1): GAGVSQSPSNKVTEKGKDVELRCDPISGHTALYWYRQSLGQGLEFLIYFQGNSAPDKSGLPSDRFSAERTGGSVSTLTIQRTQQEDSAVYLCASSLVGTQPRNTEAFFGQGTRLTVV.

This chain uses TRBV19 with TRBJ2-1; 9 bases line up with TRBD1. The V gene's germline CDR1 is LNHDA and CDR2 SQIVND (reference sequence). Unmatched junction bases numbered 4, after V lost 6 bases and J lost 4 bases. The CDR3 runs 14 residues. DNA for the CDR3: TGTGCCAGTAGACCGGGACAGGGTTACAATGAGCAGTTCTTC. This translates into CASRPGQGYNEQFF.

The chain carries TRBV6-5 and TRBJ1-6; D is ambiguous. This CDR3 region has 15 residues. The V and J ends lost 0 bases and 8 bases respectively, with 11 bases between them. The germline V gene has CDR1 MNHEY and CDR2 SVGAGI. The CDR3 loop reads CASSYSGREDSPLHF. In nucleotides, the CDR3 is TGTGCCAGCAGTTACTCGGGGAGGGAGGATTCACCCCTCCACTTT.

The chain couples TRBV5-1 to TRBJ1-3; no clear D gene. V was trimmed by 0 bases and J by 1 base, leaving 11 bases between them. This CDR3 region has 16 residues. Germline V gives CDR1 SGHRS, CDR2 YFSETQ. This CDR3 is CASSLGSASSGNTIYF. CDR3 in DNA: TGCGCCAGCAGCTTGGGCAGTGCCTCTTCTGGAAACACCATATATTTT.

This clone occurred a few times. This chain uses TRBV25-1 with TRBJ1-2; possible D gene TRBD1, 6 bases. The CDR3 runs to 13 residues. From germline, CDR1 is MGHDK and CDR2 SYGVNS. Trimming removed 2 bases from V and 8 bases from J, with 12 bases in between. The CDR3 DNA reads TGTGCCAGCAGTGAAAACAGGGCTTGGGGCTACACCTTC. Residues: CASSENRAWGYTF.

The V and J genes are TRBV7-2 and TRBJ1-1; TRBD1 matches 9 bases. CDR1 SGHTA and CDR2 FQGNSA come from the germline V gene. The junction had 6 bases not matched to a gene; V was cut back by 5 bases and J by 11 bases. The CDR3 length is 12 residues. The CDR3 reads CASSPWDREAFF. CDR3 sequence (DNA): TGTGCCAGCAGCCCTTGGGACAGGGAGGCTTTCTTT. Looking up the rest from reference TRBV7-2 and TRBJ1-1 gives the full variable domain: GAGVSQSPSNKVTEKGKDVELRCDPISGHTALYWYRQSLGQGLEFLIYFQGNSAPDKSGLPSDRFSAERTGGSVSTLTIQRTQQEDSAVYLCASSPWDREAFFGQGTRLTVV.

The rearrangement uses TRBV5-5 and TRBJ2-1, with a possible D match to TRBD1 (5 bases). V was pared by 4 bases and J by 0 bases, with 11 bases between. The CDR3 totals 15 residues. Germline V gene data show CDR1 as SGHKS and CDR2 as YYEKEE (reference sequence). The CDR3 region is CASSLQGPSYNEQFF. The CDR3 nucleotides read TGTGCCAGCAGCCTTCAGGGCCCCTCCTACAATGAGCAGTTCTTC.